The 13 T cell receptor beta chains below come from one sample, sequenced in a study of CD8 T cells in ankylosing spondylitis. TCRdb itself ran the 5' RACE reads through MiXCR, one entry per CDR3 protein. The sample has roughly 64,000 distinct CDR3 sequences; about 6.2% are singletons. The sample was synovial fluid, either unsorted or a sorted T cell fraction (not recorded which). These receptors were collected from a male donor with ankylosing spondylitis.

This clonotype has only a few counts. The chain employs TRBV11-2 and TRBJ2-5; D is perhaps TRBD1 or TRBD2 (6 bases each). V was shortened by 7 bases and J by 0 bases, with 15 bases between the two germline ends. The length of the CDR3 is 15 residues. Germline V gene sequence: CDR1 SGHAT, CDR2 FQNNGV. Written as DNA, the CDR3 is TGTGCCAGCAACCCCCGGGGGCTAAACCAAGAGACCCAGTACTTC. Its translation is CASNPRGLNQETQYF.

There are many counts of this clonotype. The rearrangement joins TRBV5-5 to TRBJ1-4, with D perhaps matching TRBD1 (6 bases). Germline V gene sequence: CDR1 SGHKS, CDR2 YYEKEE (reference sequence). Trimming shortened V by 2 bases and J by 8 bases, and 16 bases separated the two germline ends. CDR3 length: 15 residues. CDR3 sequence (DNA): TGTGCCAGCAGCTTTGGGGGGCTCGGAACCGAAAAACTGTTTTTT. Its protein is CASSFGGLGTEKLFF.

In its sample, this clonotype ranks as medium-sized. The chain joins TRBV28 to TRBJ2-7, with no clear D. The CDR3 length is 15 residues. Trimming shortened V by 5 bases and J by 5 bases, and 19 bases separated the two germline ends. CDR1 is MDHEN and CDR2 is SYDVKM in the germline V gene. The DNA of the CDR3 is TGTGCCAGCAGTACATACTCCCCCAGTACCCACGAGCAGTACTTC. Its protein is CASSTYSPSTHEQYF.

This clonotype was counted at least ten times. The chain carries TRBV15 and TRBJ2-7; D is possibly TRBD2 (5 bases). The CDR3 totals 14 residues. V was clipped by 0 bases and J by 2 bases, with 8 bases between them. CDR1 and CDR2 (germline): LNHNV, YYDKDF (reference sequence). The CDR3 here is CATSRDPGTYEQYF. CDR3 nucleotide sequence: TGTGCCACCAGCAGAGATCCGGGGACCTACGAGCAGTACTTC.

The sample holds many counts of this clonotype. The chain uses TRBV4-2 and TRBJ2-7; TRBD1 aligns across 9 bases. V trimming: 1 base; J trimming: 3 bases; junction bases outside the gene matches: 7. The V gene's germline CDR1 is LGHNA and CDR2 YNFKEQ. This CDR3 spans 16 amino acids. The CDR3: CASSQAPGQGFYEQYF. CDR3 DNA: TGTGCCAGCAGCCAAGCACCGGGACAGGGTTTCTACGAGCAGTACTTC.

The gene calls are TRBV5-1 and TRBJ2-3; no reliable D call. Per germline, CDR1 SGHRS and CDR2 YFSETQ. The CDR3 runs 15 residues. V was cut by 4 bases and J by 3 bases, with 15 bases left in between. The chain's CDR3 is CASSPISDVTDTQYF. In DNA form, the CDR3 reads TGCGCCAGCAGCCCGATCTCGGACGTTACAGATACGCAGTATTTT.

This clonotype was detected many times. This chain links TRBV28 with TRBJ2-7; 7 bases are shared with TRBD2. The CDR3 is made up of 14 amino acids. Germline loops: CDR1 MDHEN, CDR2 SYDVKM. V lost 6 bases to trimming and J lost 3 bases; unmatched junction nucleotides: 8. DNA for the CDR3: TGTGCCAGCAGACGAACGGGACTATTCTACGAGCAGTACTTC. This codes for CASRRTGLFYEQYF.

In its sample, this clonotype was seen a few times. The CDR3 nucleotides read TGTGCCACCAGTGGGGGGACAGGGGTCGACACCGGGGAGCTGTTTTTT. This codes for CATSGGTGVDTGELFF. The rearrangement uses TRBV24-1 and TRBJ2-2; 10 positions agree with TRBD1. Germline V gives CDR1 KGHDR, CDR2 SFDVKD. V lost 5 bases and J lost 3; bases outside the gene matches: 5. This CDR3 spans 16 amino acids.

This clonotype was counted between two and nine times. V gene TRBV7-3 combines with J gene TRBJ2-1; D gene unclear. Trimming removed 4 bases at V and 0 bases at J, with 13 bases between. Germline values: CDR1 SGHTA, CDR2 FQGTGA. There are 16 residues in the CDR3. The CDR3 region has the DNA TGTGCCAGCAGCTCGAACACCGGAAGCTCCTACAATGAGCAGTTCTTC. Residues: CASSSNTGSSYNEQFF. The full variable domain, rest sourced from reference TRBV7-3 and TRBJ2-1, is GAGVSQTPSNKVTEKGKYVELRCDPISGHTALYWYRQSLGQGPEFLIYFQGTGAADDSGLPNDRFFAVRPEGSVSTLKIQRTERGDSAVYLCASSSNTGSSYNEQFFGPGTRLTVL.

This clonotype was counted at least ten times. Here the CDR3 reads CSARDGEETQYF. The CDR3 bases are TGCAGTGCTAGAGATGGGGAAGAGACCCAGTACTTC. The chain employs TRBV20-1 and TRBJ2-5; no firm D call. The CDR3 is made up of 12 amino acids. Germline V CDR1 and CDR2: DFQATT, SNEGSKA (reference sequence). Trimming stripped 0 bases from V and 3 bases from J, with 5 bases between.

This clonotype was detected ten times or more. V usage is TRBV7-9 and J usage is TRBJ1-2; a weak D match, TRBD1 (6 bases). Germline CDR1 is SEHNR and CDR2 is FQNEAQ (reference sequence). This CDR3 contains 15 residues. V dropped 2 bases and J dropped 6 bases, with 16 bases sitting between them. The DNA of the CDR3 is TGTGCCAGCAGCTTATATGCCCGAAGGGGGAATGGCTACACCTTC. Protein product: CASSLYARRGNGYTF.

In its sample, this clonotype was seen many times. CDR3 in amino acids: CSVAEGDEQYF. The CDR3, as DNA: TGCAGCGTTGCGGAGGGCGACGAGCAGTACTTC. The genes are TRBV29-1 and TRBJ2-7; tentatively, D is TRBD2 (6 bases). Trimming pared 4 bases from V and 5 bases from J, leaving 9 bases between. The CDR3 contains 11 residues. The V gene's germline CDR1 is SQVTM and CDR2 ANQGSEA.

This clonotype was observed at least ten times. The CDR3 spells CSARDGSVGGTGELFF. As DNA, the CDR3 is TGCAGTGCTAGAGACGGGAGCGTTGGGGGCACCGGGGAGCTGTTTTTT. The chain recombines TRBV20-1 with TRBJ2-2, with a tentative D call TRBD2 (6 bases). V was shortened by 0 bases and J by 4 bases, with 15 bases between the two germline ends. This CDR3 comprises 16 residues. CDR1 and CDR2 from the germline V gene are DFQATT and SNEGSKA (reference sequence).